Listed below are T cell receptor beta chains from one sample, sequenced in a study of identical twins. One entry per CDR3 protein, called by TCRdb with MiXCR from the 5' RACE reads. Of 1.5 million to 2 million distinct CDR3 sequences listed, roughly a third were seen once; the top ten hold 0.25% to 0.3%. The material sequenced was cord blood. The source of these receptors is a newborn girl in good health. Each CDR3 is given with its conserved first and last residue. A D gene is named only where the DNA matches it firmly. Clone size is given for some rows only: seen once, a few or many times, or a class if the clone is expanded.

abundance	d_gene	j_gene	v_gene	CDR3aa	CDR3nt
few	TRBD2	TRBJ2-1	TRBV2	CASSEDGGGAFF	TGTGCCAGCAGTGAAGACGGGGGGGGTGCGTTCTTC
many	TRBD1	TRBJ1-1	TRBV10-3	CAISAGGNTEAFF	TGTGCCATCAGTGCAGGGGGCAACACTGAAGCTTTCTTT
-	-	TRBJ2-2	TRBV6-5	CASSYWGMNTGELFF	TGTGCCAGCAGTTACTGGGGGATGAACACCGGGGAGCTGTTTTTT
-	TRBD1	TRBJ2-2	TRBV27	CASSYWTGGYRELFF	TGTGCCAGCAGTTACTGGACAGGTGGTTATAGGGAGCTGTTTTTT
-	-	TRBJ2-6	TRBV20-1	CSARGVGANVLTF	TGCAGTGCTAGGGGTGTTGGGGCCAACGTCCTGACTTTC
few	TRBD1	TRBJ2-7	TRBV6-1	CASSELGDSSYEQYF	TGTGCCAGCAGTGAACTTGGGGACAGCTCCTACGAGCAGTACTTC
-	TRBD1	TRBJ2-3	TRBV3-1	CASSQAGTGGPDTQYF	TGTGCCAGCAGCCAAGCCGGGACAGGGGGACCAGATACGCAGTATTTT
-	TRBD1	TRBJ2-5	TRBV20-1	CSAIRGRLWETQYF	TGCAGTGCTATCAGGGGGCGGCTTTGGGAGACCCAGTACTTC
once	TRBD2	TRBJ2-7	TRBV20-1	CSAPKVRSGLGSYNEQYF	TGCAGTGCTCCAAAAGTAAGGTCCGGACTAGGGTCCTACAATGAGCAGTACTTC
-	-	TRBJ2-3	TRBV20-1	CSARDYGTQYF	TGCAGTGCTAGAGATTACGGTACGCAGTATTTT
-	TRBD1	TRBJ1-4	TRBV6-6	CASRQTTGAGNEKLFF	TGTGCCAGCAGACAAACAACAGGGGCGGGTAATGAAAAACTGTTTTTT
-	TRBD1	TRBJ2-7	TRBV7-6	CASSEYRGQYNEQYF	TGTGCCAGCAGCGAGTACAGGGGCCAATACAATGAGCAGTACTTC
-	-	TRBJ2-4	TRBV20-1	CSATGHLLAKNIQYF	TGCAGTGCTACGGGCCATCTCTTAGCCAAAAACATTCAGTACTTC
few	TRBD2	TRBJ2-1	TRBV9	CASSVSWGLAGVNNEQFF	TGTGCCAGCAGCGTAAGTTGGGGACTAGCGGGAGTAAACAATGAGCAGTTCTTC
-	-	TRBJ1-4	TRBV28	CASSRRLGTTNEKLFF	TGTGCCAGCAGTCGACGATTAGGAACAACTAATGAAAAACTGTTTTTT
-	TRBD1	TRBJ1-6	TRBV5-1	CASSTRDSSSYNSPLHF	TGCGCCAGCAGCACCCGGGACAGCAGCTCCTATAATTCACCCCTCCACTTT